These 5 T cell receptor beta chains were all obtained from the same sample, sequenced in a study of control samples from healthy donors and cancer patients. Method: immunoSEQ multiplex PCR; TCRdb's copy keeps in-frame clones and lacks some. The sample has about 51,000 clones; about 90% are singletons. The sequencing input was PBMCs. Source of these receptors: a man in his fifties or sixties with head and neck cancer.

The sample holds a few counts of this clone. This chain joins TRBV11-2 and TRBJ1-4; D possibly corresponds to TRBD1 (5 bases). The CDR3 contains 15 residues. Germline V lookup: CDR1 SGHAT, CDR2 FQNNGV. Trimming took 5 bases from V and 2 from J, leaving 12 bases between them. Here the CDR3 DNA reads TGTGCCAGCAGCCACTACAGGTTTACTAATGAAAAACTGTTTTTT. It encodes CASSHYRFTNEKLFF. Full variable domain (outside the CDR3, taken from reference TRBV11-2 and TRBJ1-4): EAGVAQSPRYKIIEKRQSVAFWCNPISGHATLYWYQQILGQGPKLLIQFQNNGVVDDSQLPKDRFSAERLKGVDSTLKIQPAKLEDSAVYLCASSHYRFTNEKLFFGSGTQLSVL.

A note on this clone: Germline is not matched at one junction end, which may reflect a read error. The CDR3 coding sequence is TGTGCCAGCAGACACCCCCCCTCCTACGAGCGGTACTTC. Encoded protein: CASRHPPSYERYF. This chain joins TRBV11-2 and TRBJ2-7, with D unresolved. The CDR3 is 13 amino acids. Germline CDR1 is SGHAT and CDR2 is FQNNGV. The full variable domain, rest sourced from reference TRBV11-2 and TRBJ2-7, is EAGVAQSPRYKIIEKRQSVAFWCNPISGHATLYWYQQILGQGPKLLIQFQNNGVVDDSQLPKDRFSAERLKGVDSTLKIQPAKLEDSAVYLCASRHPPSYERYFGPGTRLTVT.

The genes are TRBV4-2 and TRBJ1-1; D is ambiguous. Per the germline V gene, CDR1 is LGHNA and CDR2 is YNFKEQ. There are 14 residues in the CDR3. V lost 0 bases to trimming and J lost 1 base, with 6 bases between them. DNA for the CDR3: TGTGCCAGCAGCCAAGACTATAGGAACACTGAAGCTTTCTTT. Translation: CASSQDYRNTEAFF.

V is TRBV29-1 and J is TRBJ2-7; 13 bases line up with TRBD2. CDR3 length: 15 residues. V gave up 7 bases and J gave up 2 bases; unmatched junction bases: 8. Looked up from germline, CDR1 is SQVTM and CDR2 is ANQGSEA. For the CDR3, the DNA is TGCAGCGCCTCCGGACTAGCGGGAGCCACCTACGAGCAGTACTTC. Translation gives CSASGLAGATYEQYF.

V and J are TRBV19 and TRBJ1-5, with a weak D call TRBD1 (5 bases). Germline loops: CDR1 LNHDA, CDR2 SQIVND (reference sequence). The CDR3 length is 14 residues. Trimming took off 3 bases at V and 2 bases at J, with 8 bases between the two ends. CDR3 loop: CASSMTQGNQPQHF. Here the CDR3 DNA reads TGTGCCAGTAGTATGACACAGGGCAATCAGCCCCAGCATTTT.